These 31 T cell receptor beta chains originate from one sample sequenced in a study of OX40 agonist ivuxolimab in advanced cancers. Assay used: immunoSEQ multiplex PCR; TCRdb lists only in-frame clones, some missing. Of some 80,000 clones in the sample, more than 80% were seen once. The sequencing used CD4+ or CD8+ T cells sorted from blood, collected in a trial of the OX40 agonist ivuxolimab. The source is an adult with an advanced solid tumor such as melanoma, head and neck, liver or kidney cancer.

The chain couples TRBV19 to TRBJ1-5; D possibly corresponds to TRBD1 (6 bases). V shed 7 bases and J shed 2 bases, with 15 bases lying between them. CDR3 length: 15 amino acids. Germline CDR1 and CDR2: LNHDA and SQIVND (reference sequence). CDR3 amino acids: CASNGGGRGNQPQHF. CDR3 DNA: TGTGCCAGTAATGGGGGGGGCAGGGGCAATCAGCCCCAGCATTTT.

This rearrangement joins TRBV7-8 to TRBJ2-1; no definite D call. The CDR3 extends over 12 amino acids. Trimming took 0 bases from V and 7 from J, leaving 4 bases between them. Germline loops: CDR1 SGHVS, CDR2 FQNEAQ. This chain's CDR3 is CASSLASNEQFF. The CDR3 coding sequence is TGTGCCAGCAGCTTAGCCTCTAATGAGCAGTTCTTC.

This clone was seen just once. The chain couples TRBV7-6 to TRBJ2-5; D unclear. The CDR3 is 14 residues long. Germline CDR1 reads SGHVS; CDR2 reads FNYEAQ. V was shortened by 0 bases and J by 3 bases, with 8 bases between the two germline ends. The CDR3, as DNA: TGTGCCAGCAGCTTAGCGGGCGGAAAAGAGACCCAGTACTTC. It translates to CASSLAGGKETQYF.

The chain has TRBV6-1 and TRBJ2-3; 8 bases agree with TRBD2. Trimming removed 1 base from V and 5 bases from J; junction bases left unmatched: 5. The germline V gene encodes CDR1 MNHNS and CDR2 SASEGT. This CDR3 is built from 15 residues. The DNA for the CDR3 is TGTGCCAGCAGTGAAGAATCGCTAGCGGGAGATACGCAGTATTTT. Amino acids: CASSEESLAGDTQYF.

The rearrangement uses TRBV6-5 and TRBJ2-1; maybe TRBD2 (5 bases). Trimming left V 7 bases short and J 7 bases short, with 20 bases between. Germline CDR1 MNHEY, CDR2 SVGAGI. The CDR3 loop spans 15 amino acids. In DNA form, the CDR3 reads TGTGCCAGCACCCCCGGAGGCCAACGTGGGAATGAGCAGTTCTTC. Protein: CASTPGGQRGNEQFF.

The CDR3 coding sequence is TGTGCCAGCAGTGAAGCGGATCAGGGATCGGCTTTCTTT. The encoded protein is CASSEADQGSAFF. The genes are TRBV6-1 and TRBJ1-1; TRBD1 might be the D (5 bases). V was shortened by 0 bases and J by 11 bases, with 13 bases between the two germline ends. Germline CDR1 reads MNHNS; CDR2 reads SASEGT. CDR3 length equals 13 residues.

The chain uses TRBV11-2 and TRBJ2-2; D might be TRBD1 (6 bases). The CDR3 loop spans 16 amino acids. CDR1 is SGHAT and CDR2 is FQNNGV in the germline V gene. With 1 base removed from V and 5 bases from J, the gap between germline ends came to 14 bases. Written as DNA, the CDR3 is TGTGCCAGCAGCTTAGGGGCACAGGGCAGGACCGGGGAGCTGTTTTTT. It yields the protein CASSLGAQGRTGELFF.

V and J are TRBV28 and TRBJ2-7; 10 nucleotides match TRBD2. Trimming cost V 7 bases and J 7 bases; bases outside gene matches: 10. CDR1 MDHEN and CDR2 SYDVKM come from the germline V gene. The CDR3 consists of 14 residues. The chain's CDR3 is CASKLSGRRGEQYF. The CDR3 nucleotides are TGTGCCAGCAAGCTTAGCGGGAGGAGGGGAGAGCAGTACTTC.

This chain links TRBV11-2 with TRBJ2-5, with a possible D match to TRBD2 (5 bases). V lost 3 bases and J lost 4, with 12 bases in between. Germline loops: CDR1 SGHAT, CDR2 FQNNGV. The CDR3 length is 14 residues. Written as DNA, the CDR3 is TGTGCCAGCAGCTTGGTGGGAGAGGGAGAGACCCAGTACTTC. Translation: CASSLVGEGETQYF.

The J gene is TRBJ1-1, the V gene TRBV5-1, with D maybe TRBD1 (5 bases). The CDR3 sequence is 15 residues long. CDR1 and CDR2 (germline): SGHRS, YFSETQ. Trimming pared 4 bases from V and 0 bases from J, leaving 13 bases between. The CDR3 reads CASSRGTNLNTEAFF. CDR3 DNA sequence: TGCGCCAGCAGCCGGGGGACCAACTTGAACACTGAAGCTTTCTTT.

The CDR3 sequence is CASSVGRDSTYEQYF. The CDR3 DNA is TGTGCCAGCAGCGTAGGCAGGGACTCAACCTACGAGCAGTACTTC. This chain links TRBV9 with TRBJ2-7; D is possibly TRBD2 (6 bases). The CDR3 runs 15 residues. Germline loops: CDR1 SGDLS, CDR2 YYNGEE. Trimming took 0 bases from V and 2 from J, leaving 12 bases between them.

This chain joins TRBV5-4 and TRBJ2-6, with D possibly matching TRBD1 (6 bases). This CDR3 has 15 residues. V lost 0 bases and J lost 2, with 6 bases in between. Germline CDR1 reads SGHNT; CDR2 reads YYREEE (reference sequence). The CDR3 nucleotides are TGTGCCAGCAGCTTGGGGGGGCCTGGGGCCAACGTCCTGACTTTC. It is translated as CASSLGGPGANVLTF.

The chain has TRBV14 and TRBJ2-7; D gene unclear. Trimming removed 1 base at V and 5 bases at J, with 9 bases between. Germline V CDR1 and CDR2: SGHDN, FVKESK. The CDR3 sequence is 13 residues long. The CDR3: CASSQAIFHEQYF. The CDR3 DNA follows: TGTGCCAGCAGCCAAGCAATCTTCCACGAGCAGTACTTC.

The rearrangement uses TRBV10-3 and TRBJ1-5; tentatively, D is TRBD1 (6 bases). This CDR3 has 14 residues. The V gene's germline CDR1 is ENHRY and CDR2 SYGVKD. V was trimmed by 0 bases and J by 8 bases, leaving 11 bases between them. In DNA form, the CDR3 reads TGTGCCATCAGTGAGTCGACCGGGGGCAAGCCCCAGCATTTT. Encoded protein: CAISESTGGKPQHF.

The gene calls are TRBV18 and TRBJ2-3; 10 bases map to TRBD2. Per the germline V gene, CDR1 is KGHSH and CDR2 is LQKENI. V gave up 2 bases and J gave up 8 bases; unmatched junction bases: 7. There are 15 residues in the CDR3. Here the CDR3 DNA reads TGTGCCAGCTCACCAGGGACTAGCGATATCGGTACGCAGTATTTT. This codes for CASSPGTSDIGTQYF.

This clone was observed a single time. J is TRBJ2-2 and V is TRBV9; maybe TRBD2 (5 bases). This CDR3 is built from 18 residues. Trimming left V 0 bases short and J 1 base short, with 16 bases between. Germline-derived CDR1 and CDR2 are SGDLS and YYNGEE. The CDR3 here is CASSVATGIGENTGELFF. DNA for the CDR3: TGTGCCAGCAGCGTAGCTACGGGGATTGGGGAGAACACCGGGGAGCTGTTTTTT. The whole variable domain, remainder taken from reference TRBV9 and TRBJ2-2, is DSGVTQTPKHLITATGQRVTLRCSPRSGDLSVYWYQQSLDQGLQFLIQYYNGEERAKGNILERFSAQQFPDLHSELNLSSLELGDSALYFCASSVATGIGENTGELFFGEGSRLTVL.

The chain has TRBV10-1 and TRBJ2-1; D is uncertain. Germline values: CDR1 WNHNN, CDR2 SYGVQD (reference sequence). CDR3 length: 13 residues. Trimming shortened V by 8 bases and J by 12 bases, and 20 bases separated the two germline ends. CDR3 bases: TGCGCCAGCCCCGAAACCAATAATAAAGGGCAGTTCTTC. Translation: CASPETNNKGQFF.

The chain is built from TRBV19 and TRBJ1-5; TRBD1 is a possible D gene (6 bases). Trimming took off 10 bases at V and 5 bases at J, with 12 bases between the two ends. The CDR3 spans 12 residues. Germline CDR1 is LNHDA and CDR2 is SQIVND (reference sequence). The CDR3 DNA reads TGTGCCACATCAGGGGTCGATCAGCCCCAGCATTTT. As protein: CATSGVDQPQHF. The full variable domain, with the rest looked up from reference TRBV19 and TRBJ1-5, is DGGITQSPKYLFRKEGQNVTLSCEQNLNHDAMYWYRQDPGQGLRLIYYSQIVNDFQKGDIAEGYSVSREKKESFPLTVTSAQKNPTAFYLCATSGVDQPQHFGDGTRLSIL.

CDR3 in DNA: TGTGCCAGCAGTCAACAGGGGGCTTACACTGAAGCTTTCTTT. It codes for CASSQQGAYTEAFF. V is TRBV7-2 and J is TRBJ1-1; 9 bases agree with TRBD1. CDR1 is SGHTA and CDR2 is FQGNSA in the germline V gene. J lost 3 bases, V lost 6 bases, and 5 bases had no gene match. There are 14 residues in the CDR3. Variable domain in full (rest from reference TRBV7-2 and TRBJ1-1): GAGVSQSPSNKVTEKGKDVELRCDPISGHTALYWYRQSLGQGLEFLIYFQGNSAPDKSGLPSDRFSAERTGGSVSTLTIQRTQQEDSAVYLCASSQQGAYTEAFFGQGTRLTVV.

The genes are TRBV27 and TRBJ1-4, with a weak D call TRBD1 (5 bases). The CDR3 consists of 14 residues. CDR1 is MNHEY and CDR2 is SMNVEV in the germline V gene (reference sequence). The V end lost 5 bases, the J end lost 7 bases, and 14 bases lay between the germline ends. The CDR3 sequence is CASSPRGRREKLFF. The CDR3 nucleotides read TGTGCCAGCAGTCCGCGGGGCAGACGTGAAAAACTGTTTTTT. Full variable domain (missing parts from reference TRBV27 and TRBJ1-4): EAQVTQNPRYLITVTGKKLTVTCSQNMNHEYMSWYRQDPGLGLRQIYYSMNVEVTDKGDVPEGYKVSRKEKRNFPLILESPSPNQTSLYFCASSPRGRREKLFFGSGTQLSVL.

V usage is TRBV7-2 and J usage is TRBJ2-7; D is uncertain. Deletions cut 4 bases from V and 2 bases from J, with 6 bases between. In germline, CDR1 is SGHTA, CDR2 FQGNSA. CDR3 size: 12 residues. CDR3 coding DNA: TGTGCCAGCAGCTCCACCGCCTACGAGCAGTACTTC. As protein: CASSSTAYEQYF.

V is TRBV6-1 and J is TRBJ2-7; perhaps TRBD1 as D (5 bases). V was clipped by 6 bases and J by 2 bases, with 14 bases between them. This CDR3 is 14 amino acids long. CDR1 and CDR2 from the germline V gene are MNHNS and SASEGT. In nucleotides, the CDR3 is TGTGCCAGCAGACACCTCAGGGTCCCCTACGAGCAGTACTTC. This sequence encodes CASRHLRVPYEQYF.

V is TRBV25-1 and J is TRBJ2-7; D perhaps matches TRBD2 (5 bases). V was trimmed by 2 bases and J by 0 bases, leaving 8 bases between them. This CDR3 is built from 14 residues. CDR1 is MGHDK, CDR2 SYGVNS, per germline. The CDR3 bases are TGTGCCAGCAGTGAAGCTGGGAGCTCCTACGAGCAGTACTTC. Translation gives CASSEAGSSYEQYF.

V and J are TRBV27 and TRBJ2-3, with a tentative D call TRBD2 (6 bases). The V gene lost 0 bases and the J gene lost 8 bases, with 9 bases spanning the gap. Germline CDR1 reads MNHEY; CDR2 reads SMNVEV (reference sequence). The CDR3 is 13 residues long. The CDR3 DNA is TGTGCCAGCAGTTTATCCGGGAGTGGTACGCAGTATTTT. It encodes CASSLSGSGTQYF.

This chain links TRBV5-1 with TRBJ2-3, with 13 positions matching TRBD2. Germline values: CDR1 SGHRS, CDR2 YFSETQ. The CDR3 sequence is 19 residues long. The J segment lost 5 bases and the V segment lost 3 bases, leaving 15 bases of the junction unmatched. The CDR3 coding sequence is TGCGCCAGCAGCTGGGGGAGCCGGGGACTAGCGGGACAGATAGATACGCAGTATTTT. This gives the protein CASSWGSRGLAGQIDTQYF.

This rearrangement joins TRBV28 to TRBJ1-5; 10 bases match TRBD1. V trimming: 2 bases; J trimming: 7 bases; junction bases outside the gene matches: 2. The CDR3 is made up of 14 amino acids. The germline V gene encodes CDR1 MDHEN and CDR2 SYDVKM. The CDR3 is CASSLRDRGQPQHF. CDR3 nucleotides: TGTGCCAGCAGTTTAAGGGACAGGGGACAGCCCCAGCATTTT. The full variable domain, its missing parts supplied by reference TRBV28 and TRBJ1-5, is DVKVTQSSRYLVKRTGEKVFLECVQDMDHENMFWYRQDPGLGLRLIYFSYDVKMKEKGDIPEGYSVSREKKERFSLILESASTNQTSMYLCASSLRDRGQPQHFGDGTRLSIL.

The chain uses TRBV29-1 and TRBJ1-2; D remains unclear. CDR1 SQVTM and CDR2 ANQGSEA come from the germline V gene. This CDR3 is built from 12 residues. V was clipped by 2 bases and J by 4 bases, with 8 bases between them. CDR3 coding DNA: TGCAGCGTTGAAAGGCTAGGCTATGGCTACACCTTC. As protein: CSVERLGYGYTF.

This clone turned up a few times. The gene calls are TRBV9 and TRBJ1-1; D is possibly TRBD1 (5 bases). V was shortened by 4 bases and J by 2 bases, with 12 bases between the two germline ends. The CDR3 has 14 residues. Per germline, CDR1 SGDLS and CDR2 YYNGEE. The chain's CDR3 is CASSLGTQNTEAFF. The DNA of the CDR3 is TGTGCCAGCAGCTTAGGGACGCAAAACACTGAAGCTTTCTTT.

The V gene is TRBV7-2, the J gene TRBJ1-2, with D maybe TRBD1 (5 bases). Germline V lookup: CDR1 SGHTA, CDR2 FQGNSA. The CDR3 length is 14 residues. With 4 bases removed from V and 6 bases from J, the gap between germline ends came to 15 bases. The DNA for the CDR3 is TGTGCCAGCAGCTCCCAGGGCGGAGGGGATGGCTACACCTTC. Its translation: CASSSQGGGDGYTF.

The rearrangement uses TRBV6-5 and TRBJ2-3; D might be TRBD2 (5 bases). The CDR3 is 15 residues long. The V and J ends lost 4 bases and 2 bases respectively, with 13 bases between them. CDR1 is MNHEY, CDR2 SVGAGI, per germline. This chain's CDR3 is CASSSERSYTDTQYF. CDR3 nucleotides: TGTGCCAGCAGTTCCGAGCGGAGTTACACAGATACGCAGTATTTT.

The chain links TRBV7-2 to TRBJ1-4; D gene unclear. Germline V lookup: CDR1 SGHTA, CDR2 FQGNSA. Trimming removed 1 base from V and 7 bases from J, with 4 bases in between. The CDR3 spans 12 residues. CDR3 sequence: CASSLVAEKLFF. The CDR3 DNA reads TGTGCCAGCAGCTTAGTTGCTGAAAAACTGTTTTTT.